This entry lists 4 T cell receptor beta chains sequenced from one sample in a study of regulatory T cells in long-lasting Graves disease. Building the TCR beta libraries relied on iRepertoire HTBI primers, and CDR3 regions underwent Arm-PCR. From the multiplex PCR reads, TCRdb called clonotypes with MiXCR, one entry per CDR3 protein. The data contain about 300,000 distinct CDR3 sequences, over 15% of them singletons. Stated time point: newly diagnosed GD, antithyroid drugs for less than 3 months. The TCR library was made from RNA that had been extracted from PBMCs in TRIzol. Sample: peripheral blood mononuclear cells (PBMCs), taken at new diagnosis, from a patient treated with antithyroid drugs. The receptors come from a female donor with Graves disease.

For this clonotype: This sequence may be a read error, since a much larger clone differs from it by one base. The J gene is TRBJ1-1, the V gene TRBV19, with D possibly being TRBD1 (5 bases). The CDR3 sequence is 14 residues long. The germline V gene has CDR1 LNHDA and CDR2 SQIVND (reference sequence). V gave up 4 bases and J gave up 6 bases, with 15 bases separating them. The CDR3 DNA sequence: TGTGCCAGTAGTAAGCGGGGGAACGCCGCTGAAGCTTTCTTT. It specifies CASSKRGNAAEAFF.

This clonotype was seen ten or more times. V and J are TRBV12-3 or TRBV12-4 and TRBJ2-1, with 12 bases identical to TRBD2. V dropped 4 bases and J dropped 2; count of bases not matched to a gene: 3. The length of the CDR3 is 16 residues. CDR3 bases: TGTGCCAGCAGTTCTCTAGCGGGAGGGACCTACAATGAGCAGTTCTTC. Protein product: CASSSLAGGTYNEQFF.

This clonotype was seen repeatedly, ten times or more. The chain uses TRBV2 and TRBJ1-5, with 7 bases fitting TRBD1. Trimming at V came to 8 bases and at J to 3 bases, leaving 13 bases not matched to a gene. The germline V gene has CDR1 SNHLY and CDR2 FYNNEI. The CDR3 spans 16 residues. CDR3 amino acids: CASRDSGRGHNQPQHF. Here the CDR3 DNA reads TGTGCCAGCCGAGACTCCGGAAGGGGGCACAATCAGCCCCAGCATTTT. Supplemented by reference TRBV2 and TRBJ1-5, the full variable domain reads EPEVTQTPSHQVTQMGQEVILRCVPISNHLYFYWYRQILGQKVEFLVSFYNNEISEKSEIFDDQFSVERPDGSNFTLKIRSTKLEDSAMYFCASRDSGRGHNQPQHFGDGTRLSIL.

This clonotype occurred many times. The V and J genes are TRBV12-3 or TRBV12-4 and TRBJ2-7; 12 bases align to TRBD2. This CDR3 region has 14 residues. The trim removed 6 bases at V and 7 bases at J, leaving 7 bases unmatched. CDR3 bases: TGTGCCAGCAGCTATGGACTAGCGGGGTTGGAGCAGTACTTC. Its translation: CASSYGLAGLEQYF.